A selection of T cell receptor beta chains follows, all from one sample in a study of Graves' ophthalmopathy and Graves' hyperthyroidism. TCRdb reanalysed the multiplex PCR reads using MiXCR and keeps one entry per CDR3 protein. The sample lists fewer than 250,000 distinct CDR3 sequences, under 30% occurring once. Sequenced input: peripheral blood. The receptors were gathered from a man aged 50-59 years with Graves' ophthalmopathy. CDR3s include the opening cysteine and the closing phenylalanine or tryptophan. Each record gives: V gene, clone size, J gene, D gene, CDR3 length, CDR3 protein, CDR3 DNA. A D gene is named only where the DNA matches it firmly. Some rows mark clone size as missing; the rest say once, few, many or name a class of expanded clone.

TRBV4-2	many	TRBJ2-2	TRBD2	17	CASSGTTSGRFAGELFF	TGTGCCAGCAGCGGAACGACTAGCGGGAGGTTTGCCGGGGAGCTGTTTTTT
TRBV12-3/TRBV12-4	.	TRBJ1-1	.	14	CASSPRGENTEAFF	TGTGCCAGCAGTCCCCGAGGGGAGAACACTGAAGCTTTCTTT
TRBV30	many	TRBJ2-2	.	12	CAWRSGRGELFF	TGTGCCTGGAGAAGCGGTCGGGGGGAGCTGTTTTTT
TRBV27	many	TRBJ2-7	.	12	CASSLRGAEQYF	TGTGCCAGCAGTCTCCGTGGGGCCGAGCAGTACTTC
TRBV7-2	many	TRBJ2-5	.	11	CASTLGETQYF	TGTGCCAGCACCCTCGGGGAGACCCAGTACTTC
TRBV29-1	many	TRBJ2-2	TRBD2	15	CSVETSEQNTGELFF	TGCAGCGTAGAGACTAGCGAGCAAAACACCGGGGAGCTGTTTTTT
TRBV7-2	.	TRBJ2-7	.	14	CASSRSAIAYEQYF	TGTGCCAGCAGCCGGAGCGCAATCGCCTACGAGCAGTACTTC
TRBV28	many	TRBJ1-5	TRBD1	16	CASSPATGQINQPQHF	TGTGCCAGCAGCCCTGCAACGGGACAGATCAATCAGCCCCAGCATTTT
TRBV5-1	.	TRBJ1-5	TRBD1	16	CASSLEGQGSSQPQHF	TGCGCCAGCAGCTTGGAGGGACAGGGCTCATCGCAGCCCCAGCATTTT
TRBV14	many	TRBJ2-7	TRBD2	13	CASSRAGTYEQYF	TGTGCCAGCAGCCGAGCGGGAACCTACGAGCAGTACTTC
TRBV6-1	.	TRBJ1-2	.	13	CASSRPHNYGYTF	TGTGCCAGCAGTCGACCACACAACTATGGCTACACCTTC
TRBV20-1	.	TRBJ1-6	TRBD1	15	CSAISGTGENSPLHF	TGCAGTGCTATCTCCGGGACAGGGGAGAATTCACCCCTCCACTTT
TRBV7-9	many	TRBJ2-7	TRBD2	15	CASSLEEREFYEQYF	TGTGCCAGCAGCTTAGAGGAGCGGGAGTTCTACGAGCAGTACTTC
TRBV19	many	TRBJ2-7	.	14	CATSDAGLSYEQYF	TGTGCCACTTCAGACGCCGGGCTCTCCTACGAGCAGTACTTC
TRBV18	once	TRBJ1-5	TRBD1	14	CASSDRDRGGPQHF	TGTGCCAGCTCCGACCGGGACAGGGGAGGGCCCCAGCATTTT
TRBV6-5	many	TRBJ2-7	.	12	CASSYSVHEQYF	TGTGCCAGCAGTTACTCAGTCCACGAGCAGTACTTC
TRBV10-2	many	TRBJ2-5	.	12	CASSESGETQYF	TGCGCCAGCAGTGAGTCAGGAGAGACCCAGTACTTC
TRBV7-9	many	TRBJ1-6	.	15	CASSLASSGNSPLHF	TGTGCCAGCAGCTTAGCATCATCGGGCAATTCACCCCTCCACTTT
TRBV12-3/TRBV12-4	many	TRBJ2-2	.	15	CASSLGQVGVGELFF	TGTGCCAGCAGTTTAGGACAAGTCGGCGTCGGGGAGCTGTTTTTT
TRBV5-1	many	TRBJ2-7	TRBD1	15	CASSLWTGNSYEQYF	TGCGCCAGCAGCTTGTGGACAGGAAATTCCTACGAGCAGTACTTC
TRBV28	many	TRBJ2-7	.	19	CASSSMIRAGVGMGYEQYF	TGTGCCAGCAGTTCCATGATAAGGGCCGGAGTGGGTATGGGGTACGAGCAGTACTTC
TRBV7-9	many	TRBJ1-1	.	16	CASSSTTRPLNIEAFF	TGTGCCAGCAGCTCCACGACGCGACCGCTGAACATTGAAGCTTTCTTT
TRBV7-2	many	TRBJ2-7	.	18	CASSLRDRAGLTSYEQYF	TGTGCCAGCAGCTTACGCGATCGGGCGGGCCTAACATCCTACGAGCAGTACTTC
TRBV6-1	many	TRBJ2-7	TRBD2	16	CASSTRGSSGKYEQYF	TGTGCCAGCAGCACACGGGGGAGTAGCGGGAAGTACGAGCAGTACTTC
TRBV28	many	TRBJ1-5	.	15	CASSLLGQSNQPQHF	TGTGCCAGCAGTTTATTGGGACAAAGCAATCAGCCCCAGCATTTT
TRBV2	many	TRBJ2-7	.	15	CASSKPRASSYEQYF	TGTGCCAGCAGCAAACCCAGGGCGAGCTCCTACGAGCAGTACTTC
TRBV7-2	few	TRBJ1-1	.	15	CASSFSGGMNTEAFF	TGTGCCAGCAGCTTCAGCGGGGGGATGAACACTGAAGCTTTCTTT
TRBV12-3/TRBV12-4	.	TRBJ2-4	TRBD1	15	CASSYWGQGTNIQYF	TGTGCCAGCAGTTACTGGGGACAGGGAACAAACATTCAGTACTTC
TRBV19	many	TRBJ2-2	TRBD2	18	CASSTGLAGDYDTGELFF	TGTGCCAGTAGTACTGGACTAGCGGGAGATTATGACACCGGGGAGCTGTTTTTT
TRBV7-8	many	TRBJ2-2	TRBD2	17	CASSLASSGWNTGELFF	TGTGCCAGCAGCTTAGCTAGTAGCGGGTGGAACACCGGGGAGCTGTTTTTT
TRBV7-3	many	TRBJ2-7	TRBD1	13	CASSSDRGREQYF	TGTGCCAGCAGCTCAGACAGGGGGCGAGAGCAGTACTTC